The following is a TCR beta chain sequence with its context. Its antigen is not known. RNA transcripts gave rise to amplified TCR beta CDR3 regions. Using the HTBI primer set, a first-round RT-PCR was run on the TCR CDR3. In TCRdb, the multiplex PCR reads were re-called with MiXCR into one record per CDR3 protein. The sample has roughly 350,000 distinct CDR3 sequences, approximately 14% seen once; the top ten hold around 20%. This specimen comes from a study of T cells in Graves' hyperthyroidism and ophthalmopathy. Notes on the study in general: Blood held most thyroid clonotypes expanded above 0.001 frequency.

The germline CDR1 and CDR2 sequences are LNHNV and YYDKDF (reference sequence). The CDR3 runs to 15 residues. Unmatched junction bases numbered 11, after V lost 3 bases and J lost 7 bases. The sequencing input was blood. The V gene is TRBV15, the J gene TRBJ2-5; TRBD2 aligns across 7 bases. The source of this sequence is a woman younger than 45 with Graves' ophthalmopathy. The CDR3 sequence: CATSSGRVGLGTQYF. The CDR3 nucleotides are TGTGCCACCAGCAGTGGGAGGGTAGGGCTGGGGACCCAGTACTTC.